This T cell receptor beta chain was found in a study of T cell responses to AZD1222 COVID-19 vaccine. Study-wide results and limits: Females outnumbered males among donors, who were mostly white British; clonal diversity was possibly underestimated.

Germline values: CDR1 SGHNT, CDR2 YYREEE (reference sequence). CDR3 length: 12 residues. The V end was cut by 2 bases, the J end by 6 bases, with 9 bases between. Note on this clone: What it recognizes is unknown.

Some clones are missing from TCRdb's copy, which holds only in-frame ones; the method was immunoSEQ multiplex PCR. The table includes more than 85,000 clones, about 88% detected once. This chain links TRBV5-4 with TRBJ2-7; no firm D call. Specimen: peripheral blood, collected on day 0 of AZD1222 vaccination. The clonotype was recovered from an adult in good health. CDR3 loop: CASSLNPSEQYF. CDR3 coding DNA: TGTGCCAGCAGCTTAAACCCCTCCGAGCAGTACTTC.